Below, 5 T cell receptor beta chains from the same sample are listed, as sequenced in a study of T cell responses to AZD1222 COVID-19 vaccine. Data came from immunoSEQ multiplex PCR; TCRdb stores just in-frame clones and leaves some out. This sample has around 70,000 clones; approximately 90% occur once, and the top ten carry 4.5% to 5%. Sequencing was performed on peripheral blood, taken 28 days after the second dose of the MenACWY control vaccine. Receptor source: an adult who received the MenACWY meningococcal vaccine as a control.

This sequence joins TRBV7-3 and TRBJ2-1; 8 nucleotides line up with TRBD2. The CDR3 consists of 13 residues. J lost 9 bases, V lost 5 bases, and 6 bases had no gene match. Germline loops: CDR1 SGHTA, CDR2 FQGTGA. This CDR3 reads CASSRGLVAEQFF. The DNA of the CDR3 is TGTGCCAGCAGCCGGGGACTAGTGGCTGAGCAGTTCTTC. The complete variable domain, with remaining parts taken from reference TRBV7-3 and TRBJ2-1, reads GAGVSQTPSNKVTEKGKYVELRCDPISGHTALYWYRQSLGQGPEFLIYFQGTGAADDSGLPNDRFFAVRPEGSVSTLKIQRTERGDSAVYLCASSRGLVAEQFFGPGTRLTVL.

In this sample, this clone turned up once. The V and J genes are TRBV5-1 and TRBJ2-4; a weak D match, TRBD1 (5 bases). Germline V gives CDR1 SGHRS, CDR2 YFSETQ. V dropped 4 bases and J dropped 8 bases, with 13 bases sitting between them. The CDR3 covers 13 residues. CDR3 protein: CASSPQGRDIQYF. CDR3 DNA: TGCGCCAGCAGCCCGCAGGGTAGGGACATTCAGTACTTC.

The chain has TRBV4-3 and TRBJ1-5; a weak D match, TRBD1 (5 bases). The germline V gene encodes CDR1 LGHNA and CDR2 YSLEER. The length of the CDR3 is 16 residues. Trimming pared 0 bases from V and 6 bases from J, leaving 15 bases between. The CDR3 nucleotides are TGCGCCAGCAGCCAAGATCAGGGCCAGGGTGGTCAGCCCCAGCATTTT. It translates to CASSQDQGQGGQPQHF.

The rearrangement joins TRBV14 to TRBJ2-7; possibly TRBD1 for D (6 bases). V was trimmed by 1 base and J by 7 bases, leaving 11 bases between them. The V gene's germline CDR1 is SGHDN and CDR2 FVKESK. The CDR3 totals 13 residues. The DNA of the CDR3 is TGTGCCAGCAGCCAAGCAGGGGTTAGGGAGCAGTACTTC. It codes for CASSQAGVREQYF. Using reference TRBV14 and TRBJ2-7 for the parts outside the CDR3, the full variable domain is EAGVTQFPSHSVIEKGQTVTLRCDPISGHDNLYWYRRVMGKEIKFLLHFVKESKQDESGMPNNRFLAERTGGTYSTLKVQPAELEDSGVYFCASSQAGVREQYFGPGTRLTVT.

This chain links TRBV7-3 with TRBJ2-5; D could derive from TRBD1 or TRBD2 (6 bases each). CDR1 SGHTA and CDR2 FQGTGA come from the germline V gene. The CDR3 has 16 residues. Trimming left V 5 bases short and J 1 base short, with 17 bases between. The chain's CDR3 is CASSPRGGGLQETQYF. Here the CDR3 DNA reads TGTGCCAGCAGCCCCAGAGGTGGGGGGCTCCAAGAGACCCAGTACTTC.